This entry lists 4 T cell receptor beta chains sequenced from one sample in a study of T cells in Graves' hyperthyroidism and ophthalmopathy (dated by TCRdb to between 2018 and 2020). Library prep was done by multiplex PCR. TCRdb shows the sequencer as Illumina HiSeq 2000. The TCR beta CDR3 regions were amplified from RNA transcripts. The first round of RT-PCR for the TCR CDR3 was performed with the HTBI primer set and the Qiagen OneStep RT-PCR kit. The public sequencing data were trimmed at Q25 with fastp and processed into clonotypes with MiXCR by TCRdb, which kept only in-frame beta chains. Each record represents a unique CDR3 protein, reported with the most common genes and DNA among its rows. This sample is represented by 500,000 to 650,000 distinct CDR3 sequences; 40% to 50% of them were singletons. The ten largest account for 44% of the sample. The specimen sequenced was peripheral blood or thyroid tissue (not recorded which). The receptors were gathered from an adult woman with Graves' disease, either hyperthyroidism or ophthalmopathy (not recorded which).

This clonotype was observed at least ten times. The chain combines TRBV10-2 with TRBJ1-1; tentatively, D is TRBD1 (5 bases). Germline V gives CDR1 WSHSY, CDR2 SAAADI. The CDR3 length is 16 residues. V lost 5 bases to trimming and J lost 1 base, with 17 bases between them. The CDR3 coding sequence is TGCGCCAGCAGTCCCCACTCTCTGGGGGAGAACACTGAAGCTTTCTTT. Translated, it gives CASSPHSLGENTEAFF.

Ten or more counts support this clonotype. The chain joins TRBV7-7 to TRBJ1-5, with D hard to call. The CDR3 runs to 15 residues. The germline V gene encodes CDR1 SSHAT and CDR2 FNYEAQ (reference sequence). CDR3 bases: TGTGCTAGCCACCCTTGGGTTCGTAGCAATCAGCCCCAGCATTTT. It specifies CASHPWVRSNQPQHF.

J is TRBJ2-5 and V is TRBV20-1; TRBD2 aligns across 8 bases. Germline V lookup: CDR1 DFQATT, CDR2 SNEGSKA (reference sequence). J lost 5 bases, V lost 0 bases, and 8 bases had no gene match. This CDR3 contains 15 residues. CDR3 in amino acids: CSARDSGGGVETQYF. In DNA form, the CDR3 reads TGCAGTGCTAGAGATTCGGGAGGGGGGGTGGAGACCCAGTACTTC.

The DNA of the CDR3 is TGTGCCAGCAGTACAGGAGAACGCCGGGCCTATGGCTACACCTTC. Translating gives CASSTGERRAYGYTF. The genes are TRBV7-3 and TRBJ1-2, with a tentative D call TRBD1 (5 bases). The ends were cut back, 6 bases at V and 4 bases at J, with 18 bases in the middle. There are 15 residues in the CDR3. Per germline, CDR1 SGHTA and CDR2 FQGTGA.